A selection of T cell receptor beta chains follows, all from one sample in a study of T-cell memory formation after mild COVID-19. TCRdb analysed the 5' RACE reads with MiXCR anew, one entry per CDR3 protein. Of around 200,000 distinct CDR3 sequences in the sample, about a fifth were seen once. Material: PBMCs or a T cell subset sorted from them (not recorded which). Source of these receptors: an adult woman who had mild COVID-19 (a few samples of this study predate the infection). Cell type and time point are not known. Each CDR3 is given with its conserved first and last residue. The order of the fields is V gene, clone size, J gene, CDR3 length, D gene, CDR3 protein, CDR3 DNA. A D gene is named only where the DNA matches it firmly. A clone size is listed for some rows: how often the clone was seen (once, few, many), or a class if it is expanded.

TRBV6-2/TRBV6-3	NA	TRBJ2-3	12	NA	CASSYVPDTQYF	TGTGCCAGCAGTTATGTCCCAGATACGCAGTATTTT
TRBV29-1	NA	TRBJ2-7	13	NA	CSVEEENYYEQYF	TGCAGCGTCGAAGAGGAAAATTACTACGAGCAGTACTTC
TRBV7-9	few	TRBJ2-1	13	TRBD1	CASRPGTDNEQFF	TGTGCCAGCAGGCCGGGGACAGACAATGAGCAGTTCTTC
TRBV12-3/TRBV12-4	few	TRBJ2-1	14	TRBD2	CASSTSGSYNEQFF	TGTGCCAGCAGCACTAGCGGCTCCTACAATGAGCAGTTCTTC
TRBV4-2	many	TRBJ2-5	14	NA	CASSQPGWGETQYF	TGTGCCAGCAGCCAACCAGGGTGGGGAGAGACCCAGTACTTC
TRBV11-2	NA	TRBJ2-1	16	NA	CASSPLGGSSYNEQFF	TGTGCCAGCAGCCCTCTAGGGGGGAGCTCCTACAATGAGCAGTTCTTC
TRBV27	NA	TRBJ2-1	14	TRBD2	CASSFSGRVGEQFF	TGTGCCAGCAGTTTTAGCGGGAGGGTTGGGGAGCAGTTCTTC
TRBV20-1	few	TRBJ2-1	17	TRBD1	CSARAYGGQSSYNEQFF	TGCAGTGCTAGAGCATATGGGGGACAGAGCTCCTACAATGAGCAGTTCTTC
TRBV5-5	few	TRBJ1-5	12	NA	CASSFRAGPQHF	TGTGCCAGCAGCTTCAGGGCCGGGCCCCAGCATTTT
TRBV29-1	few	TRBJ1-5	15	TRBD1	CSVEEGTGRNQPQHF	TGCAGCGTTGAGGAGGGGACAGGCCGAAATCAGCCCCAGCATTTT
TRBV6-5	NA	TRBJ2-1	14	TRBD1	CASSYTRQGNEQFF	TGTGCCAGCAGTTACACGAGACAGGGGAATGAGCAGTTCTTC
TRBV7-2	NA	TRBJ1-1	13	NA	CASSLARTAEAFF	TGTGCCAGCAGCTTAGCGAGAACAGCTGAAGCTTTCTTT
TRBV19	few	TRBJ2-7	13	NA	CASGQGTSYEQYF	TGTGCCAGCGGCCAGGGAACCTCCTACGAGCAGTACTTC
TRBV5-8	NA	TRBJ1-2	14	TRBD1	CASSSKLNRGGYTF	TGTGCCAGCAGCTCGAAACTTAACAGGGGTGGCTACACCTTC
TRBV3-1	few	TRBJ2-2	17	NA	CASSHGVEGIYTGELFF	TGTGCCAGCAGCCACGGAGTGGAAGGGATTTACACCGGGGAGCTGTTTTTT
TRBV5-1	NA	TRBJ2-7	15	TRBD2	CASSAGTSGGEEQYF	TGCGCCAGCAGCGCCGGGACTAGCGGAGGAGAGGAGCAGTACTTC
TRBV6-2/TRBV6-3	NA	TRBJ1-6	15	NA	CASSYIGQINSPLHF	TGTGCCAGCAGTTATATCGGACAGATTAATTCACCCCTCCACTTT
TRBV6-5	few	TRBJ2-7	15	TRBD1	CASSLDPGQYYEQYF	TGTGCCAGCAGCCTAGACCCGGGACAGTACTACGAGCAGTACTTC
TRBV7-9	NA	TRBJ2-1	12	NA	CASSLGRSEQFF	TGTGCCAGCAGCTTAGGTCGGAGTGAGCAGTTCTTC